Listed here are 7 T cell receptor beta chains from one sample, sequenced in a study of CD8+CD57+ T cells in acquired aplastic anemia. Before being chosen for sequencing, patients had shown CD8+CD57+ cell expansion by flow cytometry. Both TCR beta VDJ combination and CDR3 sequence profiling were carried out. Genomic DNA was the template for this profiling. TCRdb recomputed calls from the reads with MiXCR, one row per CDR3 protein. This sample has about 190,000 distinct CDR3 sequences; under 55% occur once, and the top ten carry about 9.7%. Sequencing input: sorted CD4+, CD8+, or CD8+CD57+ T cells (not recorded which) from PBMCs. These receptors were collected from a human donor with aplastic anemia.

As concerns this clonotype: Its ends do not fully match the called genes, so a read error is possible. The DNA for the CDR3 is TGTGTCAGTAGTCAGGGGCGGGGAACTGAAGCTTTCTTT. Amino acid sequence: CVSSQGRGTEAFF. The gene calls are TRBV19 and TRBJ1-1; maybe TRBD1 (6 bases). The CDR3 covers 13 residues. CDR1 LNHDA and CDR2 SQIVND come from the germline V gene (reference sequence). Based on the CDR3 plus reference TRBV19 and TRBJ1-1, the full variable domain is DGGITQSPKYLFRKEGQNVTLSCEQNLNHDAMYWYRQDPGQGLRLIYYSQIVNDFQKGDIAEGYSVSREKKESFPLTVTSAQKNPTAFYLCVSSQGRGTEAFFGQGTRLTVV.

This clonotype came up a few times. The chain joins TRBV2 to TRBJ1-5; 9 nucleotides line up with TRBD1. Germline CDR1 SNHLY, CDR2 FYNNEI. V shed 4 bases and J 10 bases; nucleotides not matched to a gene: 8. The CDR3 has 14 amino acids. CDR3: CASSAGTGNGPQHF. In nucleotides, the CDR3 is TGTGCCAGCAGTGCCGGGACAGGGAATGGACCCCAGCATTTT.

In nucleotides, the CDR3 is TGTGCCATCAGTCAGGGTACCAATCAGCCCCAGCATTTT. Its translation is CAISQGTNQPQHF. The chain has TRBV10-3 and TRBJ1-5; D might be TRBD1 (5 bases). This CDR3 is 13 amino acids long. The germline V gene encodes CDR1 ENHRY and CDR2 SYGVKD. V was cut by 5 bases and J by 3 bases, with 8 bases left in between.

Ten or more counts support this clonotype. The J gene is TRBJ1-2, the V gene TRBV29-1; D is unresolved. Deletions cut 4 bases from V and 0 bases from J, with 6 bases between. The V gene's germline CDR1 is SQVTM and CDR2 ANQGSEA. The CDR3 is made up of 12 amino acids. The CDR3 DNA sequence: TGCAGCGTTGCCCAGACTAACTATGGCTACACCTTC. Its protein is CSVAQTNYGYTF.

This clonotype was detected ten times or more. V gene TRBV7-2 combines with J gene TRBJ1-1; D perhaps matches TRBD1 (5 bases). Looked up from germline, CDR1 is SGHTA and CDR2 is FQGNSA. The CDR3 extends over 14 amino acids. The V and J ends lost 6 bases and 1 base respectively, with 12 bases between them. The CDR3 here is CASSSTRANTEAFF. CDR3 bases: TGTGCCAGCAGTTCAACCAGGGCGAACACTGAAGCTTTCTTT.

The chain uses TRBV19 and TRBJ2-3, with D unclear. V gave up 1 base and J gave up 4 bases, with 9 bases separating them. Germline CDR1 is LNHDA and CDR2 is SQIVND (reference sequence). The CDR3 length is 14 residues. CDR3 in DNA: TGTGCCAGTAGTATAGTCGAGTTTGCAGATACGCAGTATTTT. It translates to CASSIVEFADTQYF.

The rearrangement joins TRBV4-1 to TRBJ2-3; the D gene is possibly TRBD2 (6 bases). Looked up from germline, CDR1 is MGHRA and CDR2 is YSYEKL. The V end was cut by 0 bases, the J end by 2 bases, with 15 bases between. The CDR3 extends over 17 amino acids. The CDR3 coding sequence is TGCGCCAGCAGCCAAGACTCGGGACTCGTTATCACAGATACGCAGTATTTT. Translated, it gives CASSQDSGLVITDTQYF.